This record covers a single T cell receptor beta chain. CDR3 length: 16 amino acids. CDR1 is SQVTM, CDR2 ANQGSEA, per germline. V dropped 1 base and J dropped 7; count of bases not matched to a gene: 13. These data come from a study of blood T cell repertoires in COVID-19. On the study more broadly: The cDNA or gDNA used as material had been derived from T cells, B-cell-depleted T cells, or PBMCs.

As handled by the study authors: Quantification of nucleated cells was approximated via reference gene primer amplification. Repertoires were generated with immunoSEQ multiplex PCR, while TCRdb's copy carries only in-frame clones and drops some. Clone size and the V and J calls come from that table; the DNA yielded D and trimming. Here the sample spans roughly 18,000 clones, about 88% being singletons. The TCR was taken from a man aged 35-49 years with active COVID-19. The rearrangement uses TRBV29-1 and TRBJ2-1, with 7 bases that match TRBD2. The sample comprised peripheral blood. CDR3 DNA sequence: TGCAGCGTTGAAGGGCGGCCGGGGACTACGATAAATGAGCAGTTCTTC. It specifies CSVEGRPGTTINEQFF.